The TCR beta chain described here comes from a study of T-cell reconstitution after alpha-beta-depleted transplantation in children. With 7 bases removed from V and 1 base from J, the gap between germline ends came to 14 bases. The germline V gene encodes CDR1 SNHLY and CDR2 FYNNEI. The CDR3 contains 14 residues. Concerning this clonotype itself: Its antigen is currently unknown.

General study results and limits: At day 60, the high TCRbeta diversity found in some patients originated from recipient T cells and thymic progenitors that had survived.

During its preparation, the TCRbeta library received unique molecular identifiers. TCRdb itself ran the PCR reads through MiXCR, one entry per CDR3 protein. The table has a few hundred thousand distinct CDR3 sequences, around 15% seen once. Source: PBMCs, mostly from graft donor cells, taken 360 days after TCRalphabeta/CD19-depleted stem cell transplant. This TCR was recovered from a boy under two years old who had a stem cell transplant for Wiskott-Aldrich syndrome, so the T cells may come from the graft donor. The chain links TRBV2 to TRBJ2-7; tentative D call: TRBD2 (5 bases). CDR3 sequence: CASIKVRDSYEQYF. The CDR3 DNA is TGTGCCAGCATAAAGGTACGGGATTCCTACGAGCAGTACTTC.